The 22 T cell receptor beta chains given below trace back to one sample, sequenced in a study of radiation and T cells in renal cell carcinoma. The sample's time point: blood 4 weeks post-SBRT, at nephrectomy. Noted treatment: 15 Gy SBRT to primary tumor, nephrectomy 4 weeks later. Repertoires were generated with immunoSEQ multiplex PCR, while TCRdb's copy carries only in-frame clones and drops some. The sample yields 60,000 to 95,000 clones, less than 85% seen once. Sequencing used blood, obtained from a patient whose treatment included radiotherapy and nephrectomy. The receptors were sampled from a woman aged 60 to 75 with renal cell carcinoma.

V and J are TRBV19 and TRBJ2-7; D is possibly TRBD2 (5 bases). The germline V gene encodes CDR1 LNHDA and CDR2 SQIVND (reference sequence). The CDR3 contains 16 residues. The germline V and J ends were trimmed by 5 bases and 0 bases, with 17 bases remaining between them. The CDR3 DNA sequence: TGTGCCAGTAGTGCAAACCGGGATTGGTCCTCCTACGAGCAGTACTTC. Translating it yields CASSANRDWSSYEQYF.

Only a few counts were recorded for this clone. This rearrangement joins TRBV6-5 to TRBJ2-7; no clear D gene. The CDR3 is made up of 13 amino acids. V shed 2 bases and J shed 2 bases, with 7 bases lying between them. Germline-derived CDR1 and CDR2 are MNHEY and SVGAGI. Here the CDR3 DNA reads TGTGCCAGCAGTTACGGGCGAGCCTACGAGCAGTACTTC. Amino acid sequence: CASSYGRAYEQYF.

The chain recombines TRBV6-1 with TRBJ1-4; 11 bases map to TRBD1. This CDR3 region has 15 residues. The germline V gene encodes CDR1 MNHNS and CDR2 SASEGT. J lost 7 bases, V lost 3 bases, and 4 bases had no gene match. In DNA, the CDR3 is TGTGCCAGCAGTGAGGGACAGGGGGTCGGTGAAAAACTGTTTTTT. Amino acid sequence: CASSEGQGVGEKLFF.

The V call is TRBV27, the J call TRBJ2-1; D unclear. The CDR3 is 13 residues long. The V gene's germline CDR1 is MNHEY and CDR2 SMNVEV (reference sequence). The V gene lost 1 base and the J gene lost 5 bases, with 6 bases spanning the gap. The CDR3 loop is CASSLLTDNEQFF. The CDR3 nucleotides read TGTGCCAGCAGTTTATTAACCGACAATGAGCAGTTCTTC.

This clone was counted a few times. The chain is built from TRBV11-2 and TRBJ1-2; 9 bases are a match to TRBD1. The CDR3 extends over 15 amino acids. CDR1 is SGHAT, CDR2 FQNNGV, per germline. The J segment lost 2 bases and the V segment lost 2 bases, leaving 3 bases of the junction unmatched. The CDR3 here is CASSLRTGANYGYTF. The CDR3 DNA reads as TGTGCCAGCAGCTTACGGACAGGGGCAAACTATGGCTACACCTTC.

The chain employs TRBV4-1 and TRBJ2-5, with D unclear. Germline V gives CDR1 MGHRA, CDR2 YSYEKL. V shed 1 base and J shed 0 bases, with 6 bases lying between them. This CDR3 spans 14 amino acids. The CDR3 sequence is CASSQVMYQETQYF. The DNA for the CDR3 is TGCGCCAGCAGCCAAGTTATGTACCAAGAGACCCAGTACTTC.

This clone was detected only once. The chain employs TRBV11-3 and TRBJ2-2; D is ambiguous. Germline V gene sequence: CDR1 SGHNT, CDR2 YENEEA. Trimming cost V 5 bases and J 8 bases, with 15 bases left between them. The CDR3 runs to 14 residues. DNA for the CDR3: TGTGCCAGCAGCCCGTTAGCTCGTTCTGGGGAGCTGTTTTTT. It codes for CASSPLARSGELFF.

The chain recombines TRBV11-3 with TRBJ2-1; TRBD1 is a possible D gene (5 bases). Deletions cut 0 bases from V and 1 base from J, with 7 bases between. CDR1 and CDR2 from the germline V gene are SGHNT and YENEEA. This CDR3 spans 15 amino acids. CDR3 sequence: CASSLDPGSYNEQFF. DNA for the CDR3: TGTGCCAGCAGCTTAGATCCAGGGTCCTACAATGAGCAGTTCTTC. Complete variable domain (other parts from reference TRBV11-3 and TRBJ2-1): EAGVVQSPRYKIIEKKQPVAFWCNPISGHNTLYWYLQNLGQGPELLIRYENEEAVDDSQLPKDRFSAERLKGVDSTLKIQPAELGDSAVYLCASSLDPGSYNEQFFGPGTRLTVL.

The chain couples TRBV5-1 to TRBJ2-2, with 13 bases identical to TRBD2. Germline CDR1 and CDR2: SGHRS and YFSETQ. Losses at the gene ends were 3 bases for V and 5 bases for J; bases not matched to a gene: 7. The length of the CDR3 is 17 residues. CDR3 protein: CASSSPTSGRETGELFF. CDR3 nucleotides: TGCGCCAGCAGCTCGCCCACTAGCGGGAGGGAGACCGGGGAGCTGTTTTTT.

The chain couples TRBV7-9 to TRBJ1-2; D might be TRBD1 (5 bases). CDR1 and CDR2 (germline): SEHNR, FQNEAQ (reference sequence). The CDR3 runs to 16 residues. Trimming took off 4 bases at V and 5 bases at J, with 20 bases between the two ends. The DNA of the CDR3 is TGTGCCAGCAGCTCGACTCCGGGGGGACTCGCTTATGGCTACACCTTC. This translates into CASSSTPGGLAYGYTF.

The CDR3 is CASSVDGGAPYEQYF. The DNA of the CDR3 is TGTGCCAGCAGCGTAGACGGGGGGGCTCCCTACGAGCAGTACTTC. V is TRBV9 and J is TRBJ2-7; 8 bases match TRBD2. J lost 2 bases, V lost 0 bases, and 4 bases had no gene match. The CDR3 totals 15 residues. The germline V gene has CDR1 SGDLS and CDR2 YYNGEE.

This chain joins TRBV7-6 and TRBJ1-5; 7 nucleotides agree with TRBD1. After removal of 0 bases from V and 8 bases from J, the junction contained 4 bases not matched to a gene. Germline CDR1 and CDR2: SGHVS and FNYEAQ. The CDR3 has 14 amino acids. The CDR3 reads CASSLAAGGKPQHF. The CDR3 coding sequence is TGTGCCAGCAGCTTAGCGGCAGGGGGAAAGCCCCAGCATTTT.

The genes are TRBV2 and TRBJ2-6; D could derive from TRBD1 or TRBD2 (5 bases each). The germline V gene encodes CDR1 SNHLY and CDR2 FYNNEI. V lost 7 bases to trimming and J lost 0 bases, with 13 bases between them. The CDR3 consists of 16 residues. CDR3 DNA: TGTGCCAGCACCTGGGACGGCCGCTCTGGGGCCAACGTCCTGACTTTC. It encodes CASTWDGRSGANVLTF.

The rearrangement uses TRBV5-1 and TRBJ2-7; D ambiguous. The CDR3 contains 16 residues. Trimming took 1 base from V and 2 from J, leaving 16 bases between them. The germline V gene encodes CDR1 SGHRS and CDR2 YFSETQ. In nucleotides, the CDR3 is TGCGCCAGCAGCTTGCGAGTTGGTAACCACACCTACGAGCAGTACTTC. This translates into CASSLRVGNHTYEQYF.

V usage is TRBV7-2 and J usage is TRBJ1-5; TRBD1 is a possible D gene (6 bases). The CDR3 runs to 15 residues. Looked up from germline, CDR1 is SGHTA and CDR2 is FQGNSA. V lost 1 base to trimming and J lost 3 bases, with 10 bases between them. The CDR3 here is CASSLEDRNNQPQHF. DNA for the CDR3: TGTGCCAGCAGCTTAGAGGACAGAAACAATCAGCCCCAGCATTTT.

The table lists this clone with a count of one. The chain joins TRBV29-1 to TRBJ2-5; TRBD2 matches 8 bases. Trimming took 2 bases from V and 4 from J; bases not matched to a gene: 12. CDR1 is SQVTM and CDR2 is ANQGSEA in the germline V gene. This CDR3 has 16 amino acids. CDR3 nucleotides: TGCAGCGTTGAATTGAGGCGGGGGGAATACGGAGAGACCCAGTACTTC. Translation: CSVELRRGEYGETQYF.

The sample holds a few counts of this clone. The rearrangement links TRBV7-8 to TRBJ1-1; 7 bases agree with TRBD1. This CDR3 region has 15 residues. V gave up 5 bases and J gave up 1 base; unmatched junction bases: 7. The germline V gene has CDR1 SGHVS and CDR2 FQNEAQ. DNA of the CDR3: TGTGCCAGCAGCCTAATAGGGACAGCGAACACTGAAGCTTTCTTT. This codes for CASSLIGTANTEAFF.

The gene calls are TRBV4-1 and TRBJ2-2; D possibly corresponds to TRBD1 (6 bases). The CDR3 covers 17 residues. CDR1 and CDR2 (germline): MGHRA, YSYEKL. V lost 0 bases to trimming and J lost 1 base, with 12 bases between them. CDR3 DNA sequence: TGCGCCAGCAGCCAAGAGGCCGGGACACTGAACACCGGGGAGCTGTTTTTT. It is translated as CASSQEAGTLNTGELFF.

The chain combines TRBV29-1 with TRBJ1-1, with 7 bases matching TRBD1. CDR1 and CDR2 from the germline V gene are SQVTM and ANQGSEA. The length of the CDR3 is 12 residues. With 3 bases clipped from V and 9 bases from J, the junction kept 7 bases outside the gene matches. The CDR3 spells CSVDSDRDQAFF. CDR3 DNA: TGCAGCGTTGATAGCGACAGGGACCAAGCTTTCTTT.

The chain combines TRBV11-3 with TRBJ1-1, with TRBD1 matching 8 bases. Trimming cost V 5 bases and J 3 bases; bases outside gene matches: 5. The germline V gene has CDR1 SGHNT and CDR2 YENEEA. The CDR3 sequence is 14 residues long. The CDR3 region is CASSLQGADTEAFF. DNA for the CDR3: TGTGCCAGCAGCCTCCAGGGGGCGGACACTGAAGCTTTCTTT.

The V gene is TRBV28, the J gene TRBJ2-3; 7 bases match TRBD1. This CDR3 is 11 amino acids long. The germline gives CDR1 MDHEN, CDR2 SYDVKM. Trimming cost V 5 bases and J 11 bases; bases outside gene matches: 4. The CDR3, as DNA: TGTGCCAGCAGTGGACAGGAACAGCAGTATTTT. Translated, it gives CASSGQEQQYF.

The chain joins TRBV5-6 to TRBJ2-1, with D uncertain. This CDR3 is built from 15 residues. With 2 bases removed from V and 0 bases from J, the gap between germline ends came to 9 bases. CDR1 and CDR2 from the germline V gene are SGHDT and YYEEEE. CDR3 amino acids: CASSFGPSSYNEQFF. In DNA form, the CDR3 reads TGTGCCAGCAGCTTCGGACCCAGCTCCTACAATGAGCAGTTCTTC. Variable domain in full (rest from reference TRBV5-6 and TRBJ2-1): DAGVTQSPTHLIKTRGQQVTLRCSPKSGHDTVSWYQQALGQGPQFIFQYYEEEERQRGNFPDRFSGHQFPNYSSELNVNALLLGDSALYLCASSFGPSSYNEQFFGPGTRLTVL.